The clone carrying this T cell receptor (delta chain) has a handful of counts. TCRdb re-called the reads with CATT. The repertoire holds roughly 14,000 delta-chain clones, 7.3% seen once, with 20% to 25% in the top ten. V lost 0 bases and J 3 bases, leaving 8 bases between the germline ends. Germline lookup yields CDR1 GEAIGNYY and CDR2 EKD. The CDR3 is 16 amino acids. The entry originates in a study of gamma-delta chains in newborns, infants, children. Overall study context: Innate gammadelta T cells reportedly expand polyclonally right after birth, driven by microbial exposure, per the title.

The origin of this receptor is a child who was a newborn, infant or young child, either healthy, febrile or measles-vaccinated (not recorded which). Sequenced input: blood. The chain combines TRDV2 with TRDJ3; the D gene is possibly TRDD3 (5 bases). CDR3 nucleotide sequence: TGTGCCTGTGACACCTTTGGATACTGGGACACCCGACAGATGTTTTTC. It encodes CACDTFGYWDTRQMFF.